A single T cell receptor (beta chain) is shown here with its context. Each tumor contributed about 20-55 mg of diced tissue. This specimen comes from a study of early stage breast cancer tumors. TCRdb keeps only in-frame clones here, not all; method: immunoSEQ multiplex PCR. This table holds fewer than 25,000 clones, less than 75% found once. The germline V gene has CDR1 LGHNA and CDR2 YSLEER. Trimming cost V 3 bases and J 0 bases, with 15 bases left between them. The CDR3 totals 17 residues. The sequenced material came from breast tumor tissue. The gene calls are TRBV4-3 and TRBJ2-1, with D unclear. The TCR sequence derives from a person in their sixties with breast cancer. CDR3 in amino acids: CASSQELLFSSYNEQFF. CDR3 nucleotide sequence: TGCGCCAGCAGCCAGGAGCTGCTATTTAGCTCCTACAATGAGCAGTTCTTC.